Listed here are 9 T cell receptor beta chains from one sample, sequenced in a study of OX40 agonist ivuxolimab in advanced cancers. Only in-frame clones appear in the TCRdb table, and some are missing; sequencing was by immunoSEQ multiplex PCR. The sample includes roughly 66,000 clones, less than 90% of them seen just once. The sequenced sample was CD4+ or CD8+ T cells sorted from blood, obtained in a trial of the OX40 agonist ivuxolimab. Every receptor here comes from an adult with an advanced solid tumor such as melanoma, head and neck, liver or kidney cancer.

This chain links TRBV7-9 with TRBJ1-5; D is perhaps TRBD1 (6 bases). CDR3 length equals 15 residues. Germline V gene sequence: CDR1 SEHNR, CDR2 FQNEAQ (reference sequence). V shed 5 bases and J shed 3 bases, with 14 bases lying between them. The CDR3 DNA reads as TGTGCCAGCAGCCCTATTGCAGGGGACAATCAGCCCCAGCATTTT. Translation gives CASSPIAGDNQPQHF.

This clone was picked up a small number of times. The V call is TRBV14, the J call TRBJ1-3; a weak D match, TRBD1 (6 bases). Per the germline V gene, CDR1 is SGHDN and CDR2 is FVKESK. The CDR3 runs to 15 residues. With 5 bases removed from V and 2 bases from J, the gap between germline ends came to 13 bases. CDR3 amino acids: CASSTRAGAGNTIYF. In DNA form, the CDR3 reads TGTGCCAGCAGCACCCGGGCAGGGGCTGGAAACACCATATATTTT.

The J gene is TRBJ1-2, the V gene TRBV15; TRBD1 might be the D (6 bases). The germline CDR1 and CDR2 sequences are LNHNV and YYDKDF (reference sequence). V lost 2 bases, J lost 3 bases, and 7 bases lay in between. CDR3 size: 13 residues. Here the CDR3 reads CATSRNRDYGYTF. CDR3 nucleotide sequence: TGTGCCACCAGCAGAAACAGGGACTATGGCTACACCTTC.

The V call is TRBV15, the J call TRBJ1-1, with D perhaps TRBD1 (5 bases). Germline V gives CDR1 LNHNV, CDR2 YYDKDF (reference sequence). V was shortened by 3 bases and J by 0 bases, with 8 bases between the two germline ends. This CDR3 comprises 14 residues. CDR3 loop: CATSSKQVNTEAFF. The CDR3 bases are TGTGCCACCAGCAGTAAACAGGTGAACACTGAAGCTTTCTTT.

V gene TRBV19 combines with J gene TRBJ1-5, with 8 bases that match TRBD1. Per germline, CDR1 LNHDA and CDR2 SQIVND (reference sequence). V gave up 4 bases and J gave up 2 bases; unmatched junction bases: 4. There are 15 residues in the CDR3. CDR3: CASSSGQGGNQPQHF. The CDR3 DNA reads as TGTGCCAGTAGTAGCGGACAGGGTGGCAATCAGCCCCAGCATTTT.

This clone was counted a few times. The chain is built from TRBV7-2 and TRBJ2-2; no firm D call. The V and J ends lost 2 bases and 1 base respectively, with 5 bases between them. The CDR3 length is 14 residues. Germline V gives CDR1 SGHTA, CDR2 FQGNSA. The CDR3 loop reads CASSLYRNTGELFF. CDR3 nucleotides: TGTGCCAGCAGCTTATATAGGAACACCGGGGAGCTGTTTTTT.

V gene TRBV6-1 combines with J gene TRBJ2-3; perhaps TRBD2 as D (7 bases). The CDR3 has 16 residues. Germline V CDR1 and CDR2: MNHNS, SASEGT. Trimming left V 3 bases short and J 2 bases short, with 15 bases between. The CDR3 spells CASSDRGGGVTDTQYF. In nucleotides, the CDR3 is TGTGCCAGCAGTGATCGTGGGGGGGGCGTCACAGATACGCAGTATTTT.

DNA of the CDR3: TGTGCCAGCAGTGTGGGACTAGCGGGAAATGGGCCGGTCACAGATACGCAGTATTTT. This sequence encodes CASSVGLAGNGPVTDTQYF. V gene TRBV28 combines with J gene TRBJ2-3; 13 bases match TRBD2. V was clipped by 5 bases and J by 2 bases; unmatched bases: 13. Germline CDR1 MDHEN, CDR2 SYDVKM. There are 19 residues in the CDR3.

The chain is built from TRBV7-9 and TRBJ2-3; the D is unclear. V shed 4 bases and J shed 2 bases, with 4 bases lying between them. The CDR3 spans 12 residues. CDR1 and CDR2 from the germline V gene are SEHNR and FQNEAQ (reference sequence). The CDR3 sequence is CASSSNTDTQYF. The CDR3, as DNA: TGTGCCAGCAGCTCTAACACAGATACGCAGTATTTT.